Reported below is one T cell receptor (beta chain). The antigen remains unidentified. These data come from a study of cytomegalovirus exposure and HLA in healthy donors. Per the germline V gene, CDR1 is SGHTA and CDR2 is FQGTGA. This CDR3 has 15 amino acids. Trimming took 5 bases from V and 8 from J, leaving 18 bases between them. In the PCR, 60 Vbeta and 13 Jbeta primers were used. The assay was immunoSEQ multiplex PCR, and TCRdb's table has in-frame clones only and misses some. The sample yields about 200,000 clones, around 79% seen once. Study-wide points: The analysis excluded some indistinguishable V segments, including TRBV6-2 and TRBV6-3.

The sequencing input was PBMCs. The receptor was derived from a man aged 18-30 years in good health and CMV-seronegative. The chain combines TRBV7-3 with TRBJ2-2, with a possible D match to TRBD2 (6 bases). CDR3 loop: CASSGPSGDSGELFF. DNA of the CDR3: TGTGCCAGCAGCGGGCCGTCGGGGGATTCAGGGGAGCTGTTTTTT. Full variable domain (remainder filled in from reference TRBV7-3 and TRBJ2-2): GAGVSQTPSNKVTEKGKYVELRCDPISGHTALYWYRQSLGQGPEFLIYFQGTGAADDSGLPNDRFFAVRPEGSVSTLKIQRTERGDSAVYLCASSGPSGDSGELFFGEGSRLTVL.